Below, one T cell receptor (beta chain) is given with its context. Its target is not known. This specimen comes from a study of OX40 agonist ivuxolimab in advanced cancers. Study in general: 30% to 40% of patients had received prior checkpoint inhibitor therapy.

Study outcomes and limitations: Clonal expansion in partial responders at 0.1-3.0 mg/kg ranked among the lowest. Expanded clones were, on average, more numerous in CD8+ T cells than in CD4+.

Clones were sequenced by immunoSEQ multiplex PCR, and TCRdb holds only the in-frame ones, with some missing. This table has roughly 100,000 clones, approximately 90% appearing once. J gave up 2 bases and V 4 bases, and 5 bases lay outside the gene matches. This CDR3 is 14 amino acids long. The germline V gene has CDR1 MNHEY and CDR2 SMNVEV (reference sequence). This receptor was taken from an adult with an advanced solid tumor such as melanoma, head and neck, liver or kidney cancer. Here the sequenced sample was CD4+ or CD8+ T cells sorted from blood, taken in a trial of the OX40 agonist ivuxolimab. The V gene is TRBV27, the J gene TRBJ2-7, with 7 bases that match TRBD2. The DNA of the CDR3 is TGTGCCAGCAGTTCGGGAGGATCCCCCTACGAGCAGTACTTC. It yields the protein CASSSGGSPYEQYF.